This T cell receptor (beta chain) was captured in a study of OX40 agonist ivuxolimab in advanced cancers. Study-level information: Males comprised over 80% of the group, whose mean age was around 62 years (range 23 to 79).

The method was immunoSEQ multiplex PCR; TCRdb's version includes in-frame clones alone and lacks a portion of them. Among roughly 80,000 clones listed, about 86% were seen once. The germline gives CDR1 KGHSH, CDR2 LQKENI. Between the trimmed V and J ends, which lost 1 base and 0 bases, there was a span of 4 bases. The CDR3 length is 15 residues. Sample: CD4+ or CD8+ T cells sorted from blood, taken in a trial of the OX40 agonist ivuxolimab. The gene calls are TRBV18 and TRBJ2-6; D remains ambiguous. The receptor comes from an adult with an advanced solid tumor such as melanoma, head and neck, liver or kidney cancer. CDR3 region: CASSPQRSGANVLTF. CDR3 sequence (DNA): TGTGCCAGCTCACCACAACGCTCTGGGGCCAACGTCCTGACTTTC.